These T cell receptor beta chains were read from a single sample in a study of T cell responses to AZD1222 COVID-19 vaccine. Assay: immunoSEQ multiplex PCR; the TCRdb copy retains only in-frame clones and omits some. The sample has around 170,000 clones; about nine tenths are singletons. The material sequenced was peripheral blood, taken 28 days after the second AZD1222 dose. The receptors derive from an adult who received the AZD1222 COVID-19 vaccine. Each CDR3 is given with its conserved first and last residue. The D gene is left open where the match is weak. The size of a clone is reported for some rows only, either as once, few or many, or as a class for expanded clones.

d_call: .
clone_size: .
v_call: TRBV7-9
cdr3_length: 14
j_call: TRBJ1-6
cdr3_nt: TGTGCCAGCAGCTTAACGGACAGAAGTTCACCCCTCCACTTT
cdr3_aa: CASSLTDRSSPLHF

d_call: TRBD1
clone_size: .
v_call: TRBV18
cdr3_length: 15
j_call: TRBJ1-2
cdr3_nt: TGTGCCAGCTCACAACGGGACAGCATAAACTATGGCTACACCTTC
cdr3_aa: CASSQRDSINYGYTF

d_call: .
clone_size: .
v_call: TRBV7-2
cdr3_length: 14
j_call: TRBJ2-1
cdr3_nt: TGTGCCAGCAGCTTAGACGGTCCCCTGGATGAGCAGTTCTTC
cdr3_aa: CASSLDGPLDEQFF

d_call: .
clone_size: .
v_call: TRBV18
cdr3_length: 12
j_call: TRBJ2-1
cdr3_nt: TGTGCCAGCTCATCGCAGGGGAATGAGCAGTTCTTC
cdr3_aa: CASSSQGNEQFF

d_call: .
clone_size: .
v_call: TRBV19
cdr3_length: 13
j_call: TRBJ1-6
cdr3_nt: TGTGCCAGTAGACCGGAACCTAATTCACCCCTCCACTTT
cdr3_aa: CASRPEPNSPLHF

d_call: TRBD2
clone_size: .
v_call: TRBV7-9
cdr3_length: 16
j_call: TRBJ2-5
cdr3_nt: TGTGCCAGCAGCTTAAGGTCGGGAGGGCCACGGGAGACCCAGTACTTC
cdr3_aa: CASSLRSGGPRETQYF

d_call: TRBD2
clone_size: .
v_call: TRBV28
cdr3_length: 14
j_call: TRBJ2-7
cdr3_nt: TGTGCCAGCAGTCTAGCGGGAGGTTTTTACGAGCAGTACTTC
cdr3_aa: CASSLAGGFYEQYF

d_call: .
clone_size: .
v_call: TRBV5-1
cdr3_length: 14
j_call: TRBJ1-5
cdr3_nt: TGCGCCAGCAGCTTGGAGGGCGGGTTTCAGCCCCAGCATTTT
cdr3_aa: CASSLEGGFQPQHF

d_call: TRBD1
clone_size: .
v_call: TRBV29-1
cdr3_length: 14
j_call: TRBJ2-7
cdr3_nt: TGCAGCGCGCTCCCGACAGGGAGCCCGTACGAGCAGTACTTC
cdr3_aa: CSALPTGSPYEQYF

d_call: .
clone_size: .
v_call: TRBV2
cdr3_length: 12
j_call: TRBJ2-7
cdr3_nt: TGTGCCAGCGGAGGGTGGACCTACGAGCAGTACTTC
cdr3_aa: CASGGWTYEQYF

d_call: .
clone_size: .
v_call: TRBV19
cdr3_length: 15
j_call: TRBJ2-7
cdr3_nt: TGTGCCAGTAGTATCGGGGCAGAACAAACCTACGAGCAGTACTTC
cdr3_aa: CASSIGAEQTYEQYF

d_call: .
clone_size: .
v_call: TRBV4-2
cdr3_length: 18
j_call: TRBJ1-2
cdr3_nt: TGTGCCAGCAGCCAAGAAATCTGGGTCCGCCCTCTCAACTATGGCTACACCTTC
cdr3_aa: CASSQEIWVRPLNYGYTF

d_call: TRBD2
clone_size: .
v_call: TRBV2
cdr3_length: 15
j_call: TRBJ2-6
cdr3_nt: TGTGCCAGGGGGAGGGGCTTCTCTGGGGCCAACGTCCTGACTTTC
cdr3_aa: CARGRGFSGANVLTF

d_call: TRBD2
clone_size: .
v_call: TRBV7-2
cdr3_length: 16
j_call: TRBJ2-3
cdr3_nt: TGTGCCAGCAGCCTCCTCAGCGGGGGGGCTGCAGATACGCAGTATTTT
cdr3_aa: CASSLLSGGAADTQYF

d_call: .
clone_size: .
v_call: TRBV18
cdr3_length: 18
j_call: TRBJ1-4
cdr3_nt: TGTGCCAGCTCACCACCGGGACAAGGGGGGCTCGCAAATGAAAAACTGTTTTTT
cdr3_aa: CASSPPGQGGLANEKLFF

d_call: TRBD1
clone_size: .
v_call: TRBV19
cdr3_length: 14
j_call: TRBJ2-7
cdr3_nt: TGTGCCAGTAGTATGACAGGGAGTTGGTACGAGCAGTACTTC
cdr3_aa: CASSMTGSWYEQYF

d_call: .
clone_size: .
v_call: TRBV4-3
cdr3_length: 16
j_call: TRBJ2-2
cdr3_nt: TGCGCCAGCAGCCTCGGCACACAGACAAACACCGGGGAGCTGTTTTTT
cdr3_aa: CASSLGTQTNTGELFF

d_call: TRBD2
clone_size: .
v_call: TRBV4-2
cdr3_length: 17
j_call: TRBJ2-7
cdr3_nt: TGTGCCAGCAGCCAAGATTCCGGGGCTAGCGGACCCTACGAGCAGTACTTC
cdr3_aa: CASSQDSGASGPYEQYF

d_call: TRBD2
clone_size: .
v_call: TRBV5-1
cdr3_length: 15
j_call: TRBJ2-7
cdr3_nt: TGCGCCAGCAGCTTGGGGCTAGCGGGGACCTACGAGCAGTACTTC
cdr3_aa: CASSLGLAGTYEQYF

d_call: .
clone_size: .
v_call: TRBV7-2
cdr3_length: 16
j_call: TRBJ2-4
cdr3_nt: TGTGCCAGCAGCTTAGCCATTGGTACAGCCAAAAACATTCAGTACTTC
cdr3_aa: CASSLAIGTAKNIQYF

d_call: .
clone_size: .
v_call: TRBV19
cdr3_length: 13
j_call: TRBJ1-2
cdr3_nt: TGTGCCAGTAGTATCCCCAGGGGCGATGGCTACACCTTC
cdr3_aa: CASSIPRGDGYTF

d_call: .
clone_size: .
v_call: TRBV7-6
cdr3_length: 16
j_call: TRBJ2-3
cdr3_nt: TGTGCCAGCAGCTTAGGGGTAGCGGTCATGCCAGATACGCAGTATTTT
cdr3_aa: CASSLGVAVMPDTQYF

d_call: .
clone_size: .
v_call: TRBV5-6
cdr3_length: 13
j_call: TRBJ2-5
cdr3_nt: TGTGCCAGCAGCCTCCGGGCTCAAGAGACCCAGTACTTC
cdr3_aa: CASSLRAQETQYF

d_call: TRBD2
clone_size: once
v_call: TRBV6-5
cdr3_length: 15
j_call: TRBJ2-7
cdr3_nt: TGTGCCAGCAGTTACCGACTAGCGGGAGGTTTCGAGCAGTACTTC
cdr3_aa: CASSYRLAGGFEQYF

d_call: .
clone_size: .
v_call: TRBV3-1/TRBV3-2
cdr3_length: 13
j_call: TRBJ2-5
cdr3_nt: TGTGCCAGCAGCCAAGGGACCTCGGAGACCCAGTACTTC
cdr3_aa: CASSQGTSETQYF

d_call: .
clone_size: .
v_call: TRBV7-8
cdr3_length: 15
j_call: TRBJ2-2
cdr3_nt: TGTGCCAGCAGCTTAGACGGACAAAACACCGGGGAGCTGTTTTTT
cdr3_aa: CASSLDGQNTGELFF

d_call: .
clone_size: .
v_call: TRBV12-3/TRBV12-4
cdr3_length: 12
j_call: TRBJ1-6
cdr3_nt: TGTGCCAGCAGAGGGCTATATTCACCCCTCCACTTT
cdr3_aa: CASRGLYSPLHF

d_call: .
clone_size: .
v_call: TRBV7-9
cdr3_length: 14
j_call: TRBJ2-7
cdr3_nt: TGTGCCAGCAGCTTAGCGCGGGGAACATACGAGCAGTACTTC
cdr3_aa: CASSLARGTYEQYF

d_call: TRBD2
clone_size: .
v_call: TRBV6-4
cdr3_length: 15
j_call: TRBJ2-3
cdr3_nt: TGTGCCAGCAAACGGACTAGCGGGGTAGCAGATACGCAGTATTTT
cdr3_aa: CASKRTSGVADTQYF

d_call: .
clone_size: .
v_call: TRBV6-6
cdr3_length: 13
j_call: TRBJ2-1
cdr3_nt: TGTGCCAGCAGTTACCAGGGGAGCAATGAGCAGTTCTTC
cdr3_aa: CASSYQGSNEQFF

d_call: TRBD2
clone_size: .
v_call: TRBV16
cdr3_length: 18
j_call: TRBJ2-7
cdr3_nt: TGTGCCAGCAGCCAATCGGCCCGAGACGGGAGGCTATCCTACGAGCAGTACTTC
cdr3_aa: CASSQSARDGRLSYEQYF

d_call: .
clone_size: once
v_call: TRBV7-3
cdr3_length: 13
j_call: TRBJ1-4
cdr3_nt: TGTGCCAGCAGCTTAGGCCTTAGGGAAAAACTGTTTTTT
cdr3_aa: CASSLGLREKLFF

d_call: .
clone_size: .
v_call: TRBV2
cdr3_length: 15
j_call: TRBJ2-7
cdr3_nt: TGTGCCAGCAGCTACACTGTTGTGCCAGGCTACGAGCAGTACTTC
cdr3_aa: CASSYTVVPGYEQYF

d_call: .
clone_size: .
v_call: TRBV5-1
cdr3_length: 15
j_call: TRBJ2-3
cdr3_nt: TGCGCCAGCAGCTTTCGGGGGGCCGGGTCAGATACGCAGTATTTT
cdr3_aa: CASSFRGAGSDTQYF

d_call: .
clone_size: .
v_call: TRBV7-9
cdr3_length: 15
j_call: TRBJ2-6
cdr3_nt: TGTGCCAGCAGCTTAGCGGGTTCTGGGGCCAACGTCCTGACTTTC
cdr3_aa: CASSLAGSGANVLTF

d_call: .
clone_size: .
v_call: TRBV18
cdr3_length: 12
j_call: TRBJ1-2
cdr3_nt: TGTGCCAGCTCACCAGGGGACCATGGCTACACCTTC
cdr3_aa: CASSPGDHGYTF

d_call: .
clone_size: .
v_call: TRBV27
cdr3_length: 15
j_call: TRBJ2-1
cdr3_nt: TGTGCCAGCAGTCAGAACGGGGACAACTACAATGAGCAGTTCTTC
cdr3_aa: CASSQNGDNYNEQFF

d_call: TRBD2
clone_size: .
v_call: TRBV3-1/TRBV3-2
cdr3_length: 16
j_call: TRBJ2-3
cdr3_nt: TGTGCCAGCAGCCAAGTAGCGGGAGGGTCAGCAGATACGCAGTATTTT
cdr3_aa: CASSQVAGGSADTQYF

d_call: .
clone_size: .
v_call: TRBV2
cdr3_length: 15
j_call: TRBJ1-6
cdr3_nt: TGTGCCAGCATTAGTCGGCCAGGGGCAAATTCACCCCTCCACTTT
cdr3_aa: CASISRPGANSPLHF

d_call: .
clone_size: .
v_call: TRBV25-1
cdr3_length: 12
j_call: TRBJ1-2
cdr3_nt: TGTGCCAGCAGTGTCCCAGACTATGGCTACACCTTC
cdr3_aa: CASSVPDYGYTF

d_call: .
clone_size: .
v_call: TRBV10-3
cdr3_length: 15
j_call: TRBJ2-1
cdr3_nt: TGTGCCATCAGTGGGGGCGGAAGCTCCTACAATGAGCAGTTCTTC
cdr3_aa: CAISGGGSSYNEQFF

d_call: TRBD2
clone_size: .
v_call: TRBV5-5
cdr3_length: 17
j_call: TRBJ2-4
cdr3_nt: TGTGCCAGCAGCTTGGGGGAGGGAGGATTTGCCAAAAACATTCAGTACTTC
cdr3_aa: CASSLGEGGFAKNIQYF

d_call: .
clone_size: .
v_call: TRBV4-2
cdr3_length: 15
j_call: TRBJ2-3
cdr3_nt: TGTGCCAGCCAAAACGACTACCTGATCACAGATACGCAGTATTTT
cdr3_aa: CASQNDYLITDTQYF

d_call: .
clone_size: .
v_call: TRBV19
cdr3_length: 13
j_call: TRBJ2-3
cdr3_nt: TGTGCCAGTAGTATTTTAGGGTCAGATACGCAGTATTTT
cdr3_aa: CASSILGSDTQYF

d_call: TRBD1
clone_size: .
v_call: TRBV9
cdr3_length: 15
j_call: TRBJ2-4
cdr3_nt: TGTGCCACGCACCGGGACAGCAGAGCCAAAAACATTCAGTACTTC
cdr3_aa: CATHRDSRAKNIQYF

d_call: TRBD1
clone_size: .
v_call: TRBV10-3
cdr3_length: 15
j_call: TRBJ1-1
cdr3_nt: TGTGCCATCAGTGAGAGGGACAGGGTAAACACTGAAGCTTTCTTT
cdr3_aa: CAISERDRVNTEAFF

d_call: TRBD2
clone_size: .
v_call: TRBV11-2
cdr3_length: 16
j_call: TRBJ2-3
cdr3_nt: TGTGCCAGCAGCTTCTCTAGCGGGGGGGTGACAGATACGCAGTATTTT
cdr3_aa: CASSFSSGGVTDTQYF